A selection of T cell receptor beta chains follows, all from one sample in a study of OX40 agonist ivuxolimab in advanced cancers. Data came from immunoSEQ multiplex PCR; TCRdb stores just in-frame clones and leaves some out. Found here are about 69,000 clones, around 89% of them singletons; the top ten hold about 6%. The sample was CD4+ or CD8+ T cells sorted from blood, taken in a trial of the OX40 agonist ivuxolimab. Receptor source: an adult with an advanced solid tumor such as melanoma, head and neck, liver or kidney cancer. The CDR3 runs from the conserved cysteine through the conserved F or W. A D gene is named only where the DNA matches it firmly. Size is omitted from some rows. Given values are once, few, many or a class for expanded clones.

cdr3_nt cdr3_aa j_call v_call clone_size d_call
TGTGCCAGCAGCCGAGGGACAGGGAATTCATTCTCCTACAATGAGCAGTTCTTC CASSRGTGNSFSYNEQFF TRBJ2-1 TRBV9 NA TRBD1
TGTGCCAGCAGTTTATTGGGTCCCACAGATACGCAGTATTTT CASSLLGPTDTQYF TRBJ2-3 TRBV27 NA NA
TGTGCCAGCAGCTTAGGGGGACCTGATCAGCCCCAGCATTTT CASSLGGPDQPQHF TRBJ1-5 TRBV7-6 NA NA
TGTGCCAGTAGTATTTCTTCAGGGGACTATAGCAATCAGCCCCAGCATTTT CASSISSGDYSNQPQHF TRBJ1-5 TRBV19 NA NA
TGCAGCGTTGGACGGTCCTACAATGAGCAGTTCTTC CSVGRSYNEQFF TRBJ2-1 TRBV29-1 NA NA
TGTGCCAGTCGCCTTGGATCATTCACCACCGGGGAGCTGTTTTTT CASRLGSFTTGELFF TRBJ2-2 TRBV19 NA NA
TGTGCCAGCAGCCTCACCGGGGAGCTGTTTTTT CASSLTGELFF TRBJ2-2 TRBV6-6 NA NA
TGTGCCAGCAGCTTAATAGGCGGCACTGAAGCTTTCTTT CASSLIGGTEAFF TRBJ1-1 TRBV7-3 NA NA
TGTGCCAGTAGTTCCCCACGGGATGCCAATCAGCCCCAGCATTTT CASSSPRDANQPQHF TRBJ1-5 TRBV19 NA NA
TGTGCCAGTAGTATCCAGGGGGTTAATCAGCCCCAGCATTTT CASSIQGVNQPQHF TRBJ1-5 TRBV19 NA TRBD1
TGTGCCAGCAGTACCGGACAGGGGGCGGAGGAGACCCAGTACTTC CASSTGQGAEETQYF TRBJ2-5 TRBV27 NA TRBD1
TGTGCCAGCAGCCAGTTAGCGGGCTATACTAACAATGAGCAGTTCTTC CASSQLAGYTNNEQFF TRBJ2-1 TRBV7-3 NA TRBD2
TGTGCCAGCAGTGAAACCCATAGAGAAGCTTTCTTT CASSETHREAFF TRBJ1-1 TRBV6-1 NA NA
TGTGCCAGCAGCTTAGTGGGGGCGCGGGAGACCCAGTACTTC CASSLVGARETQYF TRBJ2-5 TRBV7-9 NA NA
TGTGCCAGCAGTTTAATAGGGGGCTCTAGCACTGAAGCTTTCTTT CASSLIGGSSTEAFF TRBJ1-1 TRBV27 NA TRBD1
TGTGCCAGTAGTATAGGGACCAGGGTTGGCAATCAGCCCCAGCATTTT CASSIGTRVGNQPQHF TRBJ1-5 TRBV19 NA NA
TGTGCCAGCAGCCTCGGGACAGCTTTCTATGGCTACACCTTC CASSLGTAFYGYTF TRBJ1-2 TRBV13 NA TRBD1
TGTGCCAGCAGTGTGGACCAGGGCGGGCAGTACTTC CASSVDQGGQYF TRBJ2-7 TRBV25-1 NA NA
TGTGCCAGCAGTTATATTTCACCTCGGGCCTCCTACGAGCAGTACTTC CASSYISPRASYEQYF TRBJ2-7 TRBV6-5 NA NA
TGTGCCTGGAGAGGCAGTTTCTACAATGAGCAGTTCTTC CAWRGSFYNEQFF TRBJ2-1 TRBV30 NA NA
TGTGCCAGTAGTACTAGCGGGATCCCCTACAATGAGCAGTTCTTC CASSTSGIPYNEQFF TRBJ2-1 TRBV19 NA TRBD2
TGTGCCAGCTGCCACCGGCAGTCCTCTGGTTCAAACGTCCTGACTTTC CASCHRQSSGSNVLTF TRBJ2-6 TRBV27 NA NA
TGTGCCAGCACCTTCGGGAACACTGAAGCTTTCTTT CASTFGNTEAFF TRBJ1-1 TRBV28 NA NA
TGTGCCAGCAGCTTAACCGGACTGGAGCTGAACACTGAAGCTTTCTTT CASSLTGLELNTEAFF TRBJ1-1 TRBV7-9 NA NA
TGTGCCAGCAGCCAAGAATCTGGTACAACTAGCGGCTCCTACGAGCAGTACTTC CASSQESGTTSGSYEQYF TRBJ2-7 TRBV4-2 NA TRBD2
TGTGCCAGCAGGGGACAGGGTTTGATGGAGACCCAGTACTTC CASRGQGLMETQYF TRBJ2-5 TRBV27 NA TRBD1
TGTGCCAGCAGCCCGGGGGACAGGGGGCGCACAGTCTATCGCAACTATGGCTACACCTTC CASSPGDRGRTVYRNYGYTF TRBJ1-2 TRBV9 NA TRBD1
TGTGCCAGCAGTTTCCTAGCGGGAGATGAGCAGTTCTTC CASSFLAGDEQFF TRBJ2-1 TRBV27 NA TRBD2
TGTGCCAGCAGTTTGCTCGATTCGAGGGAGCAGTACTTC CASSLLDSREQYF TRBJ2-7 TRBV27 few NA
TGTGCCAGTAGTGTAGCGGGAGGGGGAATCAATGAGCAGTTCTTC CASSVAGGGINEQFF TRBJ2-1 TRBV19 NA TRBD2
TGTGCCAGCAGTCAAACAAGCAAAAAGGCGTGCTACGAGCAGTACTTC CASSQTSKKACYEQYF TRBJ2-7 TRBV5-6 NA NA
TGTGCCAGCAGCGCCGGGGACTCCTACAATGAGCAGTTCTTC CASSAGDSYNEQFF TRBJ2-1 TRBV9 NA NA
TGTGCCAGCAGTCGTGGGACTAGCGGGAAGTCAACAGATACGCAGTATTTT CASSRGTSGKSTDTQYF TRBJ2-3 TRBV28 NA TRBD2
TGTGCCAGCAGTCCTCTCCCTGGGACAGGGGGCCCGGACACTGAAGCTTTCTTT CASSPLPGTGGPDTEAFF TRBJ1-1 TRBV27 NA TRBD1
TGCGCCAGCAGCCCCGGACAGGGTTTCACTGAAGCTTTCTTT CASSPGQGFTEAFF TRBJ1-1 TRBV4-3 NA TRBD1
TGTGCCAGCAGCTTCCCAACAGGGCTTAGCACAGATACGCAGTATTTT CASSFPTGLSTDTQYF TRBJ2-3 TRBV7-9 NA NA
TGTGCCAGCAGCCTGCTCACGGGGTCCAACCCCTACGAGCAGTACTTC CASSLLTGSNPYEQYF TRBJ2-7 TRBV7-2 once NA
TGTGCCAGCAGCTTGGGACAGGGGGCGAACACTGAAGCTTTCTTT CASSLGQGANTEAFF TRBJ1-1 TRBV7-9 NA TRBD1
TGTGCCAGCAGCCTTACTAGCGGATCATACAATGAGCAGTTCTTC CASSLTSGSYNEQFF TRBJ2-1 TRBV11-2 NA TRBD2
TGTGCCAGCAGCCCCCTGGCCGATTACACTGAAGCTTTCTTT CASSPLADYTEAFF TRBJ1-1 TRBV7-9 NA NA
TGTGCCAGCAGCGCCCGGACAGACCACGGAAACACCATATATTTT CASSARTDHGNTIYF TRBJ1-3 TRBV9 NA NA
TGTGCCAGCAGTCCCGACAGGGTCTCCTACAATGAGCAGTTCTTC CASSPDRVSYNEQFF TRBJ2-1 TRBV27 NA TRBD1